One sample yielded the 31 T cell receptor beta chains listed below, sequenced in a study of blood T cell repertoires in COVID-19. Sequencing used immunoSEQ multiplex PCR; TCRdb keeps in-frame clones, though not all of them. Among tens of thousands of clones listed, 80% to 85% were seen once. Input material: peripheral blood. The receptors derive from a man younger than 40 with COVID-19, enrolled during active disease.

This clone has a handful of counts. CDR3 amino acids: CASSQELGGNYGYTF. The CDR3 region has the DNA TGCGCCAGCAGCCAAGAACTGGGGGGTAACTATGGCTACACCTTC. The chain has TRBV4-3 and TRBJ1-2; maybe TRBD1 (5 bases). This CDR3 has 15 residues. V lost 0 bases, J lost 1 base, and 9 bases lay in between. CDR1 and CDR2 from the germline V gene are LGHNA and YSLEER.

The genes are TRBV11-3 and TRBJ1-1; D not certain. Trimming left V 4 bases short and J 1 base short, with 10 bases between. Per germline, CDR1 SGHNT and CDR2 YENEEA. This CDR3 is 14 amino acids long. CDR3 in DNA: TGTGCCAGCAGCTCGGGTGCCTGGAACACTGAAGCTTTCTTT. Amino acids: CASSSGAWNTEAFF.

This chain links TRBV9 with TRBJ2-3; 7 bases are shared with TRBD2. Germline-derived CDR1 and CDR2 are SGDLS and YYNGEE. The junction had 9 bases not matched to a gene; V was cut back by 6 bases and J by 2 bases. The CDR3 runs 15 residues. The CDR3 DNA is TGTGCCAGCATCGGATACGGGGGGTCCACAGATACGCAGTATTTT. As protein: CASIGYGGSTDTQYF. Variable domain in full (rest from reference TRBV9 and TRBJ2-3): DSGVTQTPKHLITATGQRVTLRCSPRSGDLSVYWYQQSLDQGLQFLIQYYNGEERAKGNILERFSAQQFPDLHSELNLSSLELGDSALYFCASIGYGGSTDTQYFGPGTRLTVL.

J is TRBJ1-2 and V is TRBV6-5; 8 nucleotides line up with TRBD1. The CDR3 is made up of 13 amino acids. The V segment lost 6 bases and the J segment 2 bases; nucleotides outside the gene matches: 2. The germline gives CDR1 MNHEY, CDR2 SVGAGI. The DNA of the CDR3 is TGTGCCAGCAGAGGGACAGGAAACTATGGCTACACCTTC. It is translated as CASRGTGNYGYTF.

The sample holds one count of this clone. The chain couples TRBV6-6 to TRBJ1-6; 8 bases are shared with TRBD1. This CDR3 spans 19 amino acids. Per germline, CDR1 MNHNY and CDR2 SVGAGI (reference sequence). The V and J ends lost 6 bases and 4 bases, in that order; junction bases with no gene match: 17. In DNA form, the CDR3 reads TGTGCCAGCAGCTCCAGCTTTTCCGGGACAGGCCCTTATAATTCACCCCTCCACTTT. Protein product: CASSSSFSGTGPYNSPLHF.

This chain joins TRBV20-1 and TRBJ1-4, with D possibly matching TRBD1 (5 bases). This CDR3 spans 13 amino acids. V gave up 3 bases and J gave up 8 bases, with 13 bases separating them. Germline CDR1 DFQATT, CDR2 SNEGSKA (reference sequence). CDR3 sequence (DNA): TGCAGTGCTAGTGGGGGGGGTGCGGAAAAACTGTTTTTT. This gives the protein CSASGGGAEKLFF.

V is TRBV9 and J is TRBJ2-1; TRBD2 matches 8 bases. V was clipped by 0 bases and J by 0 bases; unmatched bases: 11. Germline V gene sequence: CDR1 SGDLS, CDR2 YYNGEE. The CDR3 totals 19 residues. This CDR3 is CASSVGSGAFFRSYNEQFF. CDR3 in DNA: TGTGCCAGCAGCGTAGGTAGCGGGGCTTTCTTCCGCTCCTACAATGAGCAGTTCTTC.

This rearrangement joins TRBV10-2 to TRBJ2-7, with D uncertain. V dropped 3 bases and J dropped 0 bases, with 3 bases sitting between them. Germline CDR1 reads WSHSY; CDR2 reads SAAADI. This CDR3 region has 12 residues. Written as DNA, the CDR3 is TGCGCCAGCAGTGACAGCTCCTACGAGCAGTACTTC. This gives the protein CASSDSSYEQYF.

On this clone itself: An end of the junction differs from the germline gene, which may be a read error. The chain carries TRBV2 and TRBJ2-5; 7 nucleotides line up with TRBD1. There are 11 residues in the CDR3. Germline V lookup: CDR1 SNHLY, CDR2 FYNNEI. As DNA, the CDR3 is TGTGCCAGCATTTGGGACAGAACCCATTACTTC. Translating it yields CASIWDRTHYF.

J is TRBJ1-6 and V is TRBV6-5; D might be TRBD1 (5 bases). Germline values: CDR1 MNHEY, CDR2 SVGAGI. Trimming took 0 bases from V and 7 from J, leaving 10 bases between them. The CDR3 runs 15 residues. The CDR3 nucleotides read TGTGCCAGCAGTTACTCCCAGGGCTTAAATTCACCCCTCCACTTT. Translation gives CASSYSQGLNSPLHF.

This clone was seen a few times. This rearrangement joins TRBV27 to TRBJ2-1, with 10 bases identical to TRBD2. J gave up 8 bases and V 0 bases, and 7 bases lay outside the gene matches. Germline CDR1 is MNHEY and CDR2 is SMNVEV (reference sequence). The CDR3 runs 16 residues. CDR3 loop: CASSLSKRGGADEQFF. CDR3 nucleotide sequence: TGTGCCAGCAGTTTATCGAAGCGGGGGGGTGCAGATGAGCAGTTCTTC.

The V call is TRBV5-1, the J call TRBJ2-5; maybe TRBD2 (6 bases). CDR1 SGHRS and CDR2 YFSETQ come from the germline V gene. The length of the CDR3 is 14 residues. V shed 4 bases and J shed 5 bases, with 15 bases lying between them. CDR3 sequence reads: CASSPRDGWETQYF. The CDR3, as DNA: TGCGCCAGCAGCCCGCGGGATGGTTGGGAGACCCAGTACTTC.

The CDR3 DNA reads TGTGCCAGCAGTGGGGGCTACAGCGGGAGGGCCGGGGAGCTGTTTTTT. Its protein is CASSGGYSGRAGELFF. The rearrangement joins TRBV2 to TRBJ2-2; 10 bases align to TRBD2. The V and J ends lost 4 bases and 6 bases, in that order; junction bases with no gene match: 8. The germline CDR1 and CDR2 sequences are SNHLY and FYNNEI. This CDR3 has 16 residues.

The chain is built from TRBV19 and TRBJ2-1, with a tentative D call TRBD2 (5 bases). The CDR3 has 14 amino acids. The V and J ends lost 2 bases and 10 bases respectively, with 15 bases between them. The V gene's germline CDR1 is LNHDA and CDR2 SQIVND (reference sequence). CDR3 sequence (DNA): TGTGCCAGTAGTATAACCGGGATTGTGGAGGAGCAGTTCTTC. Translated: CASSITGIVEEQFF.

CDR3 sequence (DNA): TGTGCCAGCAGCTTAATCGGGACAGGGACTGGAAACACCATATATTTT. Its protein product is CASSLIGTGTGNTIYF. This chain links TRBV11-3 with TRBJ1-3; 9 bases are a match to TRBD1. The CDR3 is made up of 16 amino acids. The germline V gene encodes CDR1 SGHNT and CDR2 YENEEA. With 2 bases clipped from V and 2 bases from J, the junction kept 4 bases outside the gene matches.

This clone was seen a single time. This chain links TRBV28 with TRBJ1-2; possible D gene TRBD1, 6 bases. V was trimmed by 2 bases and J by 4 bases, leaving 14 bases between them. This CDR3 comprises 15 residues. Looked up from germline, CDR1 is MDHEN and CDR2 is SYDVKM. CDR3 sequence reads: CASSLDGEGGYGYTF. The CDR3 DNA follows: TGTGCCAGCAGTTTAGACGGGGAAGGGGGCTATGGCTACACCTTC.

The chain uses TRBV7-9 and TRBJ1-2, with 8 nucleotides matching TRBD1. The length of the CDR3 is 13 residues. V was pared by 10 bases and J by 8 bases, with 12 bases of the junction left unmatched. The germline V gene has CDR1 SEHNR and CDR2 FQNEAQ (reference sequence). This CDR3 is CATPKSQGEGYTF. DNA for the CDR3: TGTGCCACCCCAAAGTCACAGGGGGAAGGCTACACCTTC.

This chain links TRBV7-8 with TRBJ2-7, with D possibly being TRBD2 (6 bases). V was pared by 0 bases and J by 4 bases, with 13 bases between. Per germline, CDR1 SGHVS and CDR2 FQNEAQ. CDR3 length equals 15 residues. CDR3 protein: CASSLAGGTGYEQYF. The CDR3 DNA reads as TGTGCCAGCAGCTTAGCCGGCGGGACCGGTTACGAGCAGTACTTC.

J is TRBJ1-4 and V is TRBV4-1, with D tentatively TRBD1 (5 bases). Germline CDR1 MGHRA, CDR2 YSYEKL. V lost 3 bases, J lost 7 bases, and 9 bases lay in between. The CDR3 spans 13 residues. The CDR3 DNA is TGCGCCAGCAGCCAGTGGAGGGGTGAAAAACTGTTTTTT. Amino acids: CASSQWRGEKLFF.

This clone was picked up a small number of times. The sample has other DNA sequences that encode this CDR3 too. V gene TRBV7-2 combines with J gene TRBJ2-3; the D gene is possibly TRBD2 (6 bases). The length of the CDR3 is 14 residues. The V gene lost 5 bases and the J gene lost 1 base, with 10 bases spanning the gap. Germline assignment: CDR1 SGHTA and CDR2 FQGNSA. This CDR3 is CASSPGLGTDTQYF. The DNA for the CDR3 is TGTGCCAGCAGCCCGGGACTGGGCACAGATACGCAGTATTTT. Full variable domain (remainder filled in from reference TRBV7-2 and TRBJ2-3): GAGVSQSPSNKVTEKGKDVELRCDPISGHTALYWYRQSLGQGLEFLIYFQGNSAPDKSGLPSDRFSAERTGGSVSTLTIQRTQQEDSAVYLCASSPGLGTDTQYFGPGTRLTVL.

V and J are TRBV4-3 and TRBJ2-7; D gene unclear. In germline, CDR1 is LGHNA, CDR2 YSLEER. Trimming stripped 1 base from V and 0 bases from J, with 10 bases between. CDR3 length: 15 residues. DNA for the CDR3: TGCGCCAGCAGCCAAGGTCCGGGTGCCTCCTACGAGCAGTACTTC. Encoded protein: CASSQGPGASYEQYF.

The chain couples TRBV13 to TRBJ2-2; the match to TRBD1 covers 10 bases. This CDR3 contains 17 residues. Unmatched junction bases numbered 6, after V lost 4 bases and J lost 1 base. The germline V gene has CDR1 PRHDT and CDR2 FYEKMQ (reference sequence). The CDR3 coding sequence is TGTGCCAGCAGCTCAAACCGGGACAGGGGGAACACCGGGGAGCTGTTTTTT. Its protein is CASSSNRDRGNTGELFF.

This chain joins TRBV13 and TRBJ2-1, with a possible D match to TRBD2 (5 bases). The germline V gene has CDR1 PRHDT and CDR2 FYEKMQ (reference sequence). The CDR3 runs to 15 residues. Trimming shortened V by 4 bases and J by 8 bases, and 18 bases separated the two germline ends. DNA for the CDR3: TGTGCCAGCAGCTCCGGGCGTACTAGAGGTGATGAGCAGTTCTTC. Translated: CASSSGRTRGDEQFF.

V and J are TRBV6-5 and TRBJ1-5; a possible D gene is TRBD1 (6 bases). Germline V lookup: CDR1 MNHEY, CDR2 SVGAGI. The CDR3 contains 14 residues. The germline V and J ends were trimmed by 1 base and 2 bases, with 6 bases remaining between them. The CDR3 DNA sequence: TGTGCCAGCAGTTACTACAGGGGCAATCAGCCCCAGCATTTT. Its protein is CASSYYRGNQPQHF.

The V and J genes are TRBV7-8 and TRBJ2-7; 11 bases are shared with TRBD2. The CDR3 has 22 residues. The V gene end was trimmed by 1 base and the J gene end by 0 bases; junction bases not matched to a gene: 20. The germline V gene encodes CDR1 SGHVS and CDR2 FQNEAQ. CDR3 DNA: TGTGCCAGCAGCTTAGGTTGGGGGGGCCACGGGACTAGCGGAGGCACCTCCTACGAGCAGTACTTC. It codes for CASSLGWGGHGTSGGTSYEQYF.

The J gene is TRBJ2-7, the V gene TRBV2; 13 positions agree with TRBD2. CDR3 length: 16 amino acids. The ends lost 6 bases at V and 2 bases at J; junction bases unmatched: 7. Germline V CDR1 and CDR2: SNHLY, FYNNEI. This CDR3 reads CASRRLGTSGTYEQYF. CDR3 DNA: TGTGCCAGCAGAAGACTCGGGACTAGCGGGACCTACGAGCAGTACTTC.

The V gene is TRBV5-1, the J gene TRBJ2-7; 10 bases match TRBD1. The germline gives CDR1 SGHRS, CDR2 YFSETQ. The CDR3 sequence is 14 residues long. Losses at the gene ends were 3 bases for V and 5 bases for J; bases not matched to a gene: 5. For the CDR3, the DNA is TGCGCCAGCAGCTCCGGGACAGGGGTCCACGAGCAGTACTTC. This gives the protein CASSSGTGVHEQYF.

This clone appeared a single time. V gene TRBV11-2 combines with J gene TRBJ2-7; D remains ambiguous. The CDR3 is 11 residues long. Germline V gene lookup returns CDR1 SGHAT and CDR2 FQNNGV. Trimming took 1 base from V and 6 from J, leaving 4 bases between them. CDR3 in DNA: TGTGCCAGCAGCTTAGTTCTCGAGCAGTACTTC. Translation gives CASSLVLEQYF.

The chain has TRBV5-4 and TRBJ2-7, with 7 bases lining up with TRBD2. CDR3 size: 14 residues. Trimming cost V 5 bases and J 4 bases; bases outside gene matches: 9. Germline-derived CDR1 and CDR2 are SGHNT and YYREEE (reference sequence). The CDR3 protein is CASSSGGSRYEQYF. CDR3 nucleotides: TGTGCCAGCAGTTCGGGCGGGAGTAGATACGAGCAGTACTTC.

The chain recombines TRBV11-1 with TRBJ2-2; 10 bases fit TRBD2. Looked up from germline, CDR1 is SGHAT and CDR2 is FQDESV (reference sequence). V gave up 5 bases and J gave up 5 bases; unmatched junction bases: 8. The CDR3 extends over 16 amino acids. This CDR3 is CASSPLAGEGTGELFF. The CDR3, as DNA: TGTGCCAGCAGCCCCCTAGCGGGAGAAGGTACCGGGGAGCTGTTTTTT. Full variable domain (remainder filled in from reference TRBV11-1 and TRBJ2-2): EAEVAQSPRYKITEKSQAVAFWCDPISGHATLYWYRQILGQGPELLVQFQDESVVDDSQLPKDRFSAERLKGVDSTLKIQPAELGDSAMYLCASSPLAGEGTGELFFGEGSRLTVL.

Here the CDR3 reads CASSGDPGARTDTQYF. The CDR3 DNA sequence: TGTGCCAGCAGTGGGGATCCGGGAGCCCGCACAGATACGCAGTATTTT. This chain links TRBV28 with TRBJ2-3; perhaps TRBD2 as D (6 bases). The CDR3 length is 16 residues. Germline V gene sequence: CDR1 MDHEN, CDR2 SYDVKM. The V end was cut by 5 bases, the J end by 1 base, with 16 bases between.